This T cell receptor (beta chain) was obtained from a study of T-cell memory formation after mild COVID-19. In TCRdb, the 5' RACE reads were re-called with MiXCR into one record per CDR3 protein. This sample has about 270,000 distinct CDR3 sequences, with about a sixth found just once. The table lists this clonotype with many counts. This CDR3 spans 16 amino acids. The V gene's germline CDR1 is SGHTA and CDR2 FQGTGA. V lost 5 bases and J lost 7; bases outside the gene matches: 14. The sequencing sample was made of PBMCs or a T cell subset sorted from them (not recorded which). The TCR comes from a man aged 18 to 30 who had mild COVID-19 (a few samples of this study predate the infection). Cell type and time point are not known. V gene TRBV7-3 combines with J gene TRBJ1-2; TRBD1 aligns across 9 bases. The CDR3 reads CASSAPHGQGISGYTF. Written as DNA, the CDR3 is TGTGCCAGCAGCGCCCCACATGGACAGGGGATCAGTGGCTACACCTTC.